The clone carrying this TCR beta chain appeared a single time. The antigen remains unidentified. The assay was immunoSEQ multiplex PCR, and TCRdb's table has in-frame clones only and misses some. The sample lists 56,000 or so clones; about 82% were seen once. With autoimmune disease history or systemic immunosuppression, patients were excluded. This sample is drawn from a study of OX40 agonist ivuxolimab in advanced cancers. Study context: Anti-PD-1, anti-PD-L1 or anti-CTLA-4 therapy given earlier was allowed, and around 40% had some. Study results and limitations: CD8+ T cells (on average) carried more expanded clones than CD4+ T cells.

The germline V gene encodes CDR1 SGHDT and CDR2 YYEEEE. The CDR3 is made up of 16 amino acids. V lost 0 bases, J lost 2 bases, and 8 bases stayed unmatched. The chain recombines TRBV5-6 with TRBJ2-7, with 7 bases that match TRBD1. Source: CD4+ or CD8+ T cells sorted from blood, taken in a trial of the OX40 agonist ivuxolimab. This TCR derives from an adult with an advanced solid tumor such as melanoma, head and neck, liver or kidney cancer. DNA of the CDR3: TGTGCCAGCAGCTTGGAGGGGGCAGGGAGCCCCTACGAGCAGTACTTC. Translated, it gives CASSLEGAGSPYEQYF.